The source of this T cell receptor beta chain is a study of control samples from healthy donors and cancer patients. The method was immunoSEQ multiplex PCR; TCRdb's version includes in-frame clones alone and lacks a portion of them. Among about 150,000 clones listed, 90% to 95% were seen once. From germline, CDR1 is LNHDA and CDR2 SQIVND (reference sequence). With 8 bases removed from V and 9 bases from J, the gap between germline ends came to 17 bases. The CDR3 totals 13 residues. V is TRBV19 and J is TRBJ2-4, with a tentative D call TRBD2 (6 bases). Sequenced input: blood. This sequence was found in a woman in her thirties or forties in good health. The CDR3 loop is CASDPGGVGIQYF. In DNA, the CDR3 is TGTGCCAGTGACCCCGGAGGGGTAGGCATTCAGTACTTC.